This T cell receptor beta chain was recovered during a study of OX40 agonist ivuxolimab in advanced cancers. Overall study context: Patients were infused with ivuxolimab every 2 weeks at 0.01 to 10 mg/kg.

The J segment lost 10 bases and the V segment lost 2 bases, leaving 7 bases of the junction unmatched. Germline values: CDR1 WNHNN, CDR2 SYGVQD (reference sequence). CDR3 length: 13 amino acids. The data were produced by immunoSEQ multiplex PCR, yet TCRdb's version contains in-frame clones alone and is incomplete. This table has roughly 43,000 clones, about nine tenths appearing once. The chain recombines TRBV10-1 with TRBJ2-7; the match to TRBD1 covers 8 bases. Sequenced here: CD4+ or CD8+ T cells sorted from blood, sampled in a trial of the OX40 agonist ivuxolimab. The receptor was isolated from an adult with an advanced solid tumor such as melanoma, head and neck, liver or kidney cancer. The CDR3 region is CASSETQGASQYF. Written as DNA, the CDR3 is TGCGCCAGCAGTGAGACTCAGGGGGCTAGCCAGTACTTC.